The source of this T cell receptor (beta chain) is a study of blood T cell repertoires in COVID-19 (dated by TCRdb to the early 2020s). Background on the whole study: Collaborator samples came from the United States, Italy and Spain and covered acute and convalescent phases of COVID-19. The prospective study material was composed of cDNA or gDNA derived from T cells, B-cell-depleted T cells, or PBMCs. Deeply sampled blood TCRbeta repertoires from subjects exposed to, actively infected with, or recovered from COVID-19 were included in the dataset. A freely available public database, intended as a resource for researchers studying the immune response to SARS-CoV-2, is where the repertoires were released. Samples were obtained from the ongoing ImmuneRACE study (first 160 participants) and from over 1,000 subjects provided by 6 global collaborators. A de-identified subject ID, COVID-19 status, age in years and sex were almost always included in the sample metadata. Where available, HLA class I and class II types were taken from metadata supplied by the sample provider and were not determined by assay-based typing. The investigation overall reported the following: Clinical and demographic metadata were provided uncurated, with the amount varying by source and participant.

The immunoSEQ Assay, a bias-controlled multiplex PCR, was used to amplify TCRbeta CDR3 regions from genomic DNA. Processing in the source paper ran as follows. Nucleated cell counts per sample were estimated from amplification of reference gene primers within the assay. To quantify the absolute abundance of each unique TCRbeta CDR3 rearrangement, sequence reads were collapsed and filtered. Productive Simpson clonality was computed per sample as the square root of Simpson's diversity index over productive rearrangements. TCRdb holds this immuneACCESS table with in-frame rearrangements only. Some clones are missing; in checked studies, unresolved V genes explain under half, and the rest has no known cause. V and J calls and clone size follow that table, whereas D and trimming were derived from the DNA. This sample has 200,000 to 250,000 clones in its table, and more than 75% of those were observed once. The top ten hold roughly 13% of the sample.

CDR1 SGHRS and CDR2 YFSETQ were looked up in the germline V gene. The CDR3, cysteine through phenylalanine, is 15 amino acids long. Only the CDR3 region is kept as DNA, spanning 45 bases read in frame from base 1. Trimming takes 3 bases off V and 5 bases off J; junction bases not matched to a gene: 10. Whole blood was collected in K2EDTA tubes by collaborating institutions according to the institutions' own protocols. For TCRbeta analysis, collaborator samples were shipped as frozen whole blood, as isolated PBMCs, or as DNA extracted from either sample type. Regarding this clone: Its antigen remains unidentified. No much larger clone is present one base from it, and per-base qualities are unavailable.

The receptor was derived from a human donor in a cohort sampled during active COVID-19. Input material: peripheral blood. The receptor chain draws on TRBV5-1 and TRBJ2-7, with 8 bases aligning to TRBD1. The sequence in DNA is TGCGCCAGCAGCTCGCAGGGGGCGATGAGCGACGAGCAGTACTTC. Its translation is CASSSQGAMSDEQYF.